This record covers a single T cell receptor beta chain. This entry is derived from a study of T cell changes during pregnancy in multiple sclerosis. The table came from immunoSEQ multiplex PCR; TCRdb's copy has only in-frame clones and leaves some out. In the table there are tens of thousands of clones, approximately 94% of which are singletons. Germline V gene sequence: CDR1 SGHAT, CDR2 FQNNGV. This CDR3 is 15 amino acids long. The germline V and J ends were trimmed by 3 bases and 0 bases, with 11 bases remaining between them. The sample was CD8+ T cells from peripheral blood mononuclear cells, taken in the second trimester of pregnancy. This chain connects TRBV11-2 to TRBJ1-2; the D gene is possibly TRBD1 (6 bases). The source is a female donor with multiple sclerosis, enrolled in a pregnancy study. The CDR3 sequence is CASSFGTTTNYGYTF. CDR3 bases: TGTGCCAGCAGCTTCGGGACAACTACTAACTATGGCTACACCTTC.